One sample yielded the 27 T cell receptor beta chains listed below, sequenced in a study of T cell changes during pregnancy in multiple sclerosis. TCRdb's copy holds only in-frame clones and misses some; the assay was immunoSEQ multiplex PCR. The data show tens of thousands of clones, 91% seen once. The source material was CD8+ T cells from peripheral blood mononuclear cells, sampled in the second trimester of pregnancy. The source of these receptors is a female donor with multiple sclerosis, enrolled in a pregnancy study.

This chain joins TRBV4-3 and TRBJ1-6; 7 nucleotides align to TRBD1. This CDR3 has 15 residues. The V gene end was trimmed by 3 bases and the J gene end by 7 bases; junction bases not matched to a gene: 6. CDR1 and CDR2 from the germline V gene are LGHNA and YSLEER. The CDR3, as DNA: TGCGCCAGCAGCCAGAGACAGGGAGGAAATTCACCCCTCCACTTT. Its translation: CASSQRQGGNSPLHF.

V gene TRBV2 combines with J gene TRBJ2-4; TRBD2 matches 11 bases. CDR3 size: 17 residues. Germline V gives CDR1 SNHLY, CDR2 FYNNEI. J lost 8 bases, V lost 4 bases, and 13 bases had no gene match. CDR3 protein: CASSVLAGVGSEDIQYF. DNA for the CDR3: TGTGCCAGCAGTGTACTAGCGGGAGTCGGCTCAGAGGACATTCAGTACTTC.

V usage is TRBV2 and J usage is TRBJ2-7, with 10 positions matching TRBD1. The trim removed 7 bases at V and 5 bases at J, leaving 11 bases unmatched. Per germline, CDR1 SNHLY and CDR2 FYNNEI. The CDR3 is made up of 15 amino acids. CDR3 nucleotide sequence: TGTGCCAGCATCTTTTCCGGGACAGGGGTTAACGAGCAGTACTTC. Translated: CASIFSGTGVNEQYF. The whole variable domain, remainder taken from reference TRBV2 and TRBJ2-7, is EPEVTQTPSHQVTQMGQEVILRCVPISNHLYFYWYRQILGQKVEFLVSFYNNEISEKSEIFDDQFSVERPDGSNFTLKIRSTKLEDSAMYFCASIFSGTGVNEQYFGPGTRLTVT.

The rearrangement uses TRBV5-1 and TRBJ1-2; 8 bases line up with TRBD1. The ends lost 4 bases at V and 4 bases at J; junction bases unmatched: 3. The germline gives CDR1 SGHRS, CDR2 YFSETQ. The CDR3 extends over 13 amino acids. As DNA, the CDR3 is TGCGCCAGCAGCAAGGGACAGGCCTATGGCTACACCTTC. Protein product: CASSKGQAYGYTF.

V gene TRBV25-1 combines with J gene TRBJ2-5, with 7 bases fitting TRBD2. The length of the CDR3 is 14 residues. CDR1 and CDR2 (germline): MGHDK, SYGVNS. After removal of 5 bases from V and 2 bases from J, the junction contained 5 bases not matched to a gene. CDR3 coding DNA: TGTGCCAGCAGTAGGACTAGTTGGCAAGAGACCCAGTACTTC. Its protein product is CASSRTSWQETQYF.

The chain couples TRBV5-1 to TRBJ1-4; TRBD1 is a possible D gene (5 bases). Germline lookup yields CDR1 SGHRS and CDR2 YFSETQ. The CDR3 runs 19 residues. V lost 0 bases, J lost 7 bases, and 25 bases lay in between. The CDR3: CASSLAGSGLGKAREKLFF. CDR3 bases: TGCGCCAGCAGCTTGGCCGGCTCGGGACTAGGAAAAGCACGTGAAAAACTGTTTTTT.

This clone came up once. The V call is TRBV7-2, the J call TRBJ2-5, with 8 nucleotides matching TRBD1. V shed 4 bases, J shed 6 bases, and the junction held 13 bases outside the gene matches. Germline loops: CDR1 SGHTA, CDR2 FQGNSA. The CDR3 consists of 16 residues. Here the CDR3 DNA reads TGTGCCAGCAGCTCCCAACCAGGGGGCGCTCGGAAGACCCAGTACTTC. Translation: CASSSQPGGARKTQYF.

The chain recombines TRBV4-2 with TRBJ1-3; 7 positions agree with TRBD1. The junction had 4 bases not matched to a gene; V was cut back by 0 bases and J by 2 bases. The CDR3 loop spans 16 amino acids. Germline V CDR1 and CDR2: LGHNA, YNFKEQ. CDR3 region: CASSQDLGTAGNTIYF. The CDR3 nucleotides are TGTGCCAGCAGCCAAGATCTCGGGACAGCTGGAAACACCATATATTTT.

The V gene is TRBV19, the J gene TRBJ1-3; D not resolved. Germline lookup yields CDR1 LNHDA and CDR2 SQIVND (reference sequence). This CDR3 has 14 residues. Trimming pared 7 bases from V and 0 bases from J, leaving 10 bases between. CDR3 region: CASIGRDSGNTIYF. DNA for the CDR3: TGTGCCAGTATTGGACGGGACTCTGGAAACACCATATATTTT.

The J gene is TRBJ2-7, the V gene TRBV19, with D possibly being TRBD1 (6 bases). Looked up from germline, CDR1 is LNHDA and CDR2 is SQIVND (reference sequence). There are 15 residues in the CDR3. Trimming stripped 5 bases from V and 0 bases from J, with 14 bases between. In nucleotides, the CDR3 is TGTGCCAGTAGTGTCACCCCGACAGGCTCCTACGAGCAGTACTTC. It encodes CASSVTPTGSYEQYF.

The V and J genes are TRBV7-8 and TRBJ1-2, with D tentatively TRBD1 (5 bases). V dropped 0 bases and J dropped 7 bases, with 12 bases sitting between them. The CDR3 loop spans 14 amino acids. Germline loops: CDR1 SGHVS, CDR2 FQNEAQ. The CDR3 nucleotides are TGTGCCAGCAGCTTAGCAGAAGACAGTCCTGGCTACACCTTC. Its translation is CASSLAEDSPGYTF.

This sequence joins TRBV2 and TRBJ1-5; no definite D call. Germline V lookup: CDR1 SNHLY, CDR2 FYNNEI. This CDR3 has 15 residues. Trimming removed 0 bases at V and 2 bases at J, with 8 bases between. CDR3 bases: TGTGCCAGCAGTGAAGCGGTTCAGGGCAATCAGCCCCAGCATTTT. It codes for CASSEAVQGNQPQHF.

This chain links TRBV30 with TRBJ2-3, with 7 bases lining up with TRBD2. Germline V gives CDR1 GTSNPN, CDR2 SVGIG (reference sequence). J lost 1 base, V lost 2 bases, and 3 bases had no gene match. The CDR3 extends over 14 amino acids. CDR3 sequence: CAWSSAGGTDTQYF. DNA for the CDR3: TGTGCCTGGAGTTCGGCGGGAGGCACAGATACGCAGTATTTT.

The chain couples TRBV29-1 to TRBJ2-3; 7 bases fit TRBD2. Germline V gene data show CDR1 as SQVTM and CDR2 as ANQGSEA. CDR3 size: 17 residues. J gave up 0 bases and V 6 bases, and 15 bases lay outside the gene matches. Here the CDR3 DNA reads TGCAGCGTGAGGGCCCCACTAGCGCACTCTAGCACAGATACGCAGTATTTT. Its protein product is CSVRAPLAHSSTDTQYF.

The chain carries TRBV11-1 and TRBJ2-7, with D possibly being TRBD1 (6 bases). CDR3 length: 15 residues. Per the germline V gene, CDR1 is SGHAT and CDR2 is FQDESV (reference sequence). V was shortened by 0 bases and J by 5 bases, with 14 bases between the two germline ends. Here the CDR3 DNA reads TGTGCCAGCAGCTTAGCCGGAAACAGGGAGCACGAGCAGTACTTC. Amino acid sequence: CASSLAGNREHEQYF.

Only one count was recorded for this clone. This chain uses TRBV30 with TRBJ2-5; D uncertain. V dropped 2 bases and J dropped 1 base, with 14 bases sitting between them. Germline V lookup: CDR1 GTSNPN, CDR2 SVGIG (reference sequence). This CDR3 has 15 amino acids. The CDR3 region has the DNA TGTGCCTGGAGTCCGAATTACAGAGCCCAAGAGACCCAGTACTTC. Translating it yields CAWSPNYRAQETQYF.

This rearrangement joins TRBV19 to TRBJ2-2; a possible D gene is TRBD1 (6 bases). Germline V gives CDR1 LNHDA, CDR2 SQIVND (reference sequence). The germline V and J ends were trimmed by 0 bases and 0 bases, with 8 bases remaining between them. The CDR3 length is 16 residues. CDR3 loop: CASSIEAGANTGELFF. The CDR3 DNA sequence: TGTGCCAGTAGTATAGAGGCAGGGGCGAACACCGGGGAGCTGTTTTTT.

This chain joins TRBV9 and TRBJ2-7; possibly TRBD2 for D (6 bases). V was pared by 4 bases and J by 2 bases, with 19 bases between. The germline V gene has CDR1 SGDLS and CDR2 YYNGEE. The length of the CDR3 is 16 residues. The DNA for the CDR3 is TGTGCCAGCAGCCATATTACGGGGGACCGCCCCTACGAGCAGTACTTC. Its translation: CASSHITGDRPYEQYF.

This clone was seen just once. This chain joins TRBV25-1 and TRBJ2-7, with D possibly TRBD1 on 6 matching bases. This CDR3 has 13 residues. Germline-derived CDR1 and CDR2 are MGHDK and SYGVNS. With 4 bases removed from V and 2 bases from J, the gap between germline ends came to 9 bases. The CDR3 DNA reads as TGTGCCAGCAGTGGGACAGCAGCCTACGAGCAGTACTTC. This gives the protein CASSGTAAYEQYF.

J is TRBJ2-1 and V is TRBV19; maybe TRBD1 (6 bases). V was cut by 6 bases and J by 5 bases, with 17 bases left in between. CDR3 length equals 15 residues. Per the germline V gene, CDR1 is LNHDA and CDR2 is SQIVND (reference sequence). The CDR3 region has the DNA TGTGCCAGTAGCCCAAACAGGGTCCAGGACAATGAGCAGTTCTTC. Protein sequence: CASSPNRVQDNEQFF. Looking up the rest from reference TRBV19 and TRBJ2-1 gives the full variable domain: DGGITQSPKYLFRKEGQNVTLSCEQNLNHDAMYWYRQDPGQGLRLIYYSQIVNDFQKGDIAEGYSVSREKKESFPLTVTSAQKNPTAFYLCASSPNRVQDNEQFFGPGTRLTVL.

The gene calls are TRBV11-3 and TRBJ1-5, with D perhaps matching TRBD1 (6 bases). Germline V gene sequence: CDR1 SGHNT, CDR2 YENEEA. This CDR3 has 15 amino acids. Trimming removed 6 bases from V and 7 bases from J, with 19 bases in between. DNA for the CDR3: TGTGCCAGCAGGGGGAGGGGCGGGACAATCCAGCCCCAGCATTTT. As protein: CASRGRGGTIQPQHF.

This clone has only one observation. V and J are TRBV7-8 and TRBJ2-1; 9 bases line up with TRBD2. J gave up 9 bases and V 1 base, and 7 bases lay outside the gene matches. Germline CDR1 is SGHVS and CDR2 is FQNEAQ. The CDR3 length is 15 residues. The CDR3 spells CASSLVFSGGSEQFF. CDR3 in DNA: TGTGCCAGCAGCTTAGTATTTAGCGGGGGATCTGAGCAGTTCTTC.

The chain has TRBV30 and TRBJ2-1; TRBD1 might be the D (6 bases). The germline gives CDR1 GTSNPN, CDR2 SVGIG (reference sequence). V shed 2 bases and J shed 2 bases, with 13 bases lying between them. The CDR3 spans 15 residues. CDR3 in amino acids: CAWSQGQGPYNEQFF. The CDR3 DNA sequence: TGTGCCTGGAGTCAGGGCCAGGGGCCCTACAATGAGCAGTTCTTC.

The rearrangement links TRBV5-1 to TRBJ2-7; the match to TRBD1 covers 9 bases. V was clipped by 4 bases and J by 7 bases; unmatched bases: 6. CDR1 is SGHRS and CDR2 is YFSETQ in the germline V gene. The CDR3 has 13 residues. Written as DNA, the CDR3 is TGCGCCAGCAGCATTGGGACAGGGAGAGAGCAGTACTTC. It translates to CASSIGTGREQYF. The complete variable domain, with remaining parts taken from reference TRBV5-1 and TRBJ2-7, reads KAGVTQTPRYLIKTRGQQVTLSCSPISGHRSVSWYQQTPGQGLQFLFEYFSETQRNKGNFPGRFSGRQFSNSRSEMNVSTLELGDSALYLCASSIGTGREQYFGPGTRLTVT.

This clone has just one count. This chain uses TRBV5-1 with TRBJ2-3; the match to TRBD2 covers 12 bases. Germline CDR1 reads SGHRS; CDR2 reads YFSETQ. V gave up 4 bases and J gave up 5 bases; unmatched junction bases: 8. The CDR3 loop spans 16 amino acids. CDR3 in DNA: TGCGCCAGCAGCCGAGGACTAGCGGGAAAGGTAGATACGCAGTATTTT. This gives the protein CASSRGLAGKVDTQYF.

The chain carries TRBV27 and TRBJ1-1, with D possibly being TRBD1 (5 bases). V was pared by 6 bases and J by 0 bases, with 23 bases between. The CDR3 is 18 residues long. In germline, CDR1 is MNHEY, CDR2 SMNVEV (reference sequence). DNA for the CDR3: TGTGCCAGCAGCTCCTTGTTAGGGGAGGGGCGGTTGAACACTGAAGCTTTCTTT. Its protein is CASSSLLGEGRLNTEAFF.

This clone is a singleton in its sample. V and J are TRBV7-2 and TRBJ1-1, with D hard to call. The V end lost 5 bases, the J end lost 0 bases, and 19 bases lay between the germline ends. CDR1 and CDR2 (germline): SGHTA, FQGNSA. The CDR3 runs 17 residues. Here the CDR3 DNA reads TGTGCCAGCAGCCACCCGCTCCTACGGGGTTTGAACACTGAAGCTTTCTTT. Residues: CASSHPLLRGLNTEAFF.